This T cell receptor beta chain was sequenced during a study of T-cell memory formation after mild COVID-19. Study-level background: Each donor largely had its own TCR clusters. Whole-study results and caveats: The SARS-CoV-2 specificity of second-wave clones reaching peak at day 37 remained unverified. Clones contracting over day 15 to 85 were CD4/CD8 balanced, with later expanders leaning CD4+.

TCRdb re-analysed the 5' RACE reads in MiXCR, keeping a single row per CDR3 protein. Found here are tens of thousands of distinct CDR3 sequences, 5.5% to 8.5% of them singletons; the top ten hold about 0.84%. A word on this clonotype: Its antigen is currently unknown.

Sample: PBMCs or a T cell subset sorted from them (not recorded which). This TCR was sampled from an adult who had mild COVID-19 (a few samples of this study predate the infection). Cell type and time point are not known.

CDR3 coding DNA: TGTGCCAGCAGCTTAACGACAGAGACAGATACGCAGTATTTT. Amino acids: CASSLTTETDTQYF. This sequence joins TRBV7-6 and TRBJ2-3, with D perhaps matching TRBD1 (5 bases). The V end was cut by 2 bases, the J end by 3 bases, with 9 bases between. From germline, CDR1 is SGHVS and CDR2 FNYEAQ. This CDR3 is 14 amino acids long.